The 20 T cell receptor beta chains reported below all come from one sample, sequenced in a study of cytomegalovirus exposure and HLA in healthy donors. The PCR contained 60 Vbeta and 13 Jbeta primers. This table comes from immunoSEQ multiplex PCR, and its TCRdb copy is limited to in-frame clones, with some not included. The sample consists of some 150,000 clones, 70% to 85% of them appearing once. Input material: PBMCs. The receptors were gathered from a man aged 40-49 years in good health and CMV-seronegative.

The chain is built from TRBV5-1 and TRBJ2-2; 10 positions match TRBD1. The V gene's germline CDR1 is SGHRS and CDR2 YFSETQ. V dropped 3 bases and J dropped 7; count of bases not matched to a gene: 6. CDR3 length: 15 residues. Here the CDR3 reads CASSSMTGGGGELFF. For the CDR3, the DNA is TGCGCCAGCAGCTCAATGACAGGGGGCGGCGGGGAGCTGTTTTTT.

This chain connects TRBV27 to TRBJ2-7; 9 bases align to TRBD1. CDR3 length equals 14 residues. With 5 bases clipped from V and 6 bases from J, the junction kept 8 bases outside the gene matches. Germline CDR1 reads MNHEY; CDR2 reads SMNVEV (reference sequence). CDR3 DNA sequence: TGTGCCAGCAGTAAACAGGGGGCAACTCGCGAGCAGTACTTC. Amino acids: CASSKQGATREQYF.

The chain links TRBV10-3 to TRBJ2-3; TRBD2 matches 9 bases. The junction had 13 bases not matched to a gene; V was cut back by 3 bases and J by 3 bases. The germline gives CDR1 ENHRY, CDR2 SYGVKD. This CDR3 is 18 amino acids long. As DNA, the CDR3 is TGTGCCATCAGTGATAGGGGTAGCGGGAGCTCGTGGACAGATACGCAGTATTTT. Translation: CAISDRGSGSSWTDTQYF.

This chain joins TRBV5-1 and TRBJ1-1; 7 bases are shared with TRBD1. This CDR3 region has 16 residues. Germline V gives CDR1 SGHRS, CDR2 YFSETQ. With V trimmed by 5 bases and J by 1 base, 11 bases remained unmatched. CDR3 region: CASSRLGTESNTEAFF. The CDR3 DNA reads as TGCGCCAGCAGTCGTTTAGGGACAGAGTCGAACACTGAAGCTTTCTTT.

This chain uses TRBV5-6 with TRBJ2-5; 7 nucleotides align to TRBD2. Germline CDR1 reads SGHDT; CDR2 reads YYEEEE. J lost 5 bases, V lost 4 bases, and 14 bases had no gene match. The CDR3 consists of 16 residues. The CDR3 reads CASSDVGGSGVETQYF. CDR3 bases: TGTGCCAGCAGCGATGTAGGCGGGAGTGGTGTGGAGACCCAGTACTTC.

The J gene is TRBJ2-7, the V gene TRBV28; D remains unclear. The germline V and J ends were trimmed by 4 bases and 3 bases, with 19 bases remaining between them. Per the germline V gene, CDR1 is MDHEN and CDR2 is SYDVKM. The CDR3 has 16 amino acids. The CDR3 region is CASSWRPSFAFYEQYF. DNA for the CDR3: TGTGCCAGCAGTTGGAGACCCTCCTTTGCCTTCTACGAGCAGTACTTC.

V usage is TRBV9 and J usage is TRBJ2-1; a possible D gene is TRBD2 (6 bases). Deletions cut 4 bases from V and 5 bases from J, with 16 bases between. From germline, CDR1 is SGDLS and CDR2 YYNGEE. The CDR3 length is 15 residues. The CDR3 reads CASSPSGLFHNEQFF. CDR3 bases: TGTGCCAGCAGCCCGTCGGGACTTTTCCACAATGAGCAGTTCTTC.

This clone was picked up a small number of times. The junction departs from germline at one end; a sequencing error may be responsible. J is TRBJ2-6 and V is TRBV5-6; 8 bases align to TRBD2. The CDR3 has 18 residues. Germline assignment: CDR1 SGHDT and CDR2 YYEEEE. CDR3 coding DNA: TGTGCCAGCAGCATCACTAGCGGTTTGGCGTCTGGGGCCAACGGCCTGACTTTC. It encodes CASSITSGLASGANGLTF. Filled out from reference TRBV5-6 and TRBJ2-6, the complete variable domain reads DAGVTQSPTHLIKTRGQQVTLRCSPKSGHDTVSWYQQALGQGPQFIFQYYEEEERQRGNFPDRFSGHQFPNYSSELNVNALLLGDSALYLCASSITSGLASGANGLTFGAGSRLTVL.

J is TRBJ2-7 and V is TRBV5-6; 8 bases agree with TRBD1. V shed 2 bases and J 5 bases; nucleotides not matched to a gene: 3. The length of the CDR3 is 13 residues. CDR1 and CDR2 (germline): SGHDT, YYEEEE. CDR3 bases: TGTGCCAGCAGCTTCTCAGGGGGCAACGAGCAGTACTTC. This sequence encodes CASSFSGGNEQYF. Filled out from reference TRBV5-6 and TRBJ2-7, the complete variable domain reads DAGVTQSPTHLIKTRGQQVTLRCSPKSGHDTVSWYQQALGQGPQFIFQYYEEEERQRGNFPDRFSGHQFPNYSSELNVNALLLGDSALYLCASSFSGGNEQYFGPGTRLTVT.

The V gene is TRBV10-3, the J gene TRBJ1-1; TRBD1 agrees at 10 bases. The CDR3 is 14 amino acids. In germline, CDR1 is ENHRY, CDR2 SYGVKD. J lost 4 bases, V lost 5 bases, and 4 bases had no gene match. The CDR3 nucleotides read TGTGCCATCAGTTCGGGACAGGGGAGCACTGAAGCTTTCTTT. Its protein product is CAISSGQGSTEAFF.

This clone was counted once. This chain connects TRBV29-1 to TRBJ2-7; tentatively, D is TRBD1 (5 bases). V gave up 7 bases and J gave up 3 bases, with 13 bases separating them. The CDR3 totals 12 residues. CDR1 is SQVTM and CDR2 is ANQGSEA in the germline V gene. The CDR3 loop is CSAAGQSYEQYF. The CDR3 DNA reads as TGCAGCGCGGCAGGGCAGAGCTACGAGCAGTACTTC.

This clone was seen only once. The chain is built from TRBV2 and TRBJ1-4; D is unclear. Germline assignment: CDR1 SNHLY and CDR2 FYNNEI. V dropped 4 bases and J dropped 9 bases, with 6 bases sitting between them. This CDR3 region has 11 residues. The CDR3 DNA sequence: TGTGCCAGCAGTGTAGAGAAAAAACTGTTTTTT. Translating gives CASSVEKKLFF.

This chain uses TRBV15 with TRBJ2-5, with D unresolved. The V and J ends lost 3 bases and 2 bases respectively, with 7 bases between them. The CDR3 length is 13 residues. Germline V lookup: CDR1 LNHNV, CDR2 YYDKDF (reference sequence). CDR3 sequence: CATSRGLQETQYF. The CDR3 nucleotides read TGTGCCACCAGCAGGGGCCTACAAGAGACCCAGTACTTC.

The rearrangement joins TRBV6-5 to TRBJ2-7; 9 bases match TRBD1. This CDR3 is 15 amino acids long. The germline V gene has CDR1 MNHEY and CDR2 SVGAGI. With V trimmed by 6 bases and J by 1 base, 7 bases remained unmatched. CDR3 sequence reads: CASRLTGTGSYEQYF. CDR3 nucleotide sequence: TGTGCCAGCAGACTAACCGGGACAGGGTCCTACGAGCAGTACTTC.

The V gene is TRBV6-6, the J gene TRBJ2-7; D is undetermined. This CDR3 contains 13 residues. V lost 0 bases and J 3 bases, leaving 6 bases between the germline ends. Germline CDR1 reads MNHNY; CDR2 reads SVGAGI (reference sequence). CDR3: CASSYSGIYEQYF. DNA for the CDR3: TGTGCCAGCAGTTACTCGGGCATCTACGAGCAGTACTTC.

This chain uses TRBV4-2 with TRBJ2-1; 9 positions agree with TRBD2. V lost 4 bases and J lost 4; bases outside the gene matches: 14. The CDR3 is 18 amino acids. CDR1 is LGHNA, CDR2 YNFKEQ, per germline. CDR3 sequence (DNA): TGTGCCAGCAGCCCACAATCGACTAGCGGACCCCGTTACAATGAGCAGTTCTTC. Its protein product is CASSPQSTSGPRYNEQFF.

The table lists this clone with a count of one. This chain joins TRBV7-6 and TRBJ2-1; the D gene is possibly TRBD2 (5 bases). The CDR3 runs to 17 residues. Germline CDR1 is SGHVS and CDR2 is FNYEAQ. V was pared by 5 bases and J by 0 bases, with 17 bases between. The CDR3 DNA sequence: TGTGCCAGCAGCACCGGTCGGAGGCTTAGCTCCTACAATGAGCAGTTCTTC. Its translation: CASSTGRRLSSYNEQFF.

The chain recombines TRBV5-1 with TRBJ2-3; 8 bases are shared with TRBD2. The CDR3 consists of 14 residues. With V trimmed by 6 bases and J by 6 bases, 9 bases remained unmatched. Per the germline V gene, CDR1 is SGHRS and CDR2 is YFSETQ. For the CDR3, the DNA is TGCGCCAGCACCTCCGGCGGCGGGGGGGATACGCAGTATTTT. This gives the protein CASTSGGGGDTQYF. The variable domain in full, completed from reference TRBV5-1 and TRBJ2-3, reads KAGVTQTPRYLIKTRGQQVTLSCSPISGHRSVSWYQQTPGQGLQFLFEYFSETQRNKGNFPGRFSGRQFSNSRSEMNVSTLELGDSALYLCASTSGGGGDTQYFGPGTRLTVL.

The chain couples TRBV18 to TRBJ2-7; possibly TRBD1 for D (5 bases). Trimming left V 3 bases short and J 0 bases short, with 15 bases between. The CDR3 contains 16 residues. In germline, CDR1 is KGHSH, CDR2 LQKENI. The CDR3 nucleotides are TGTGCCAGCTCACCGGCTAGGGGCCTCCTCTCCTACGAGCAGTACTTC. Protein: CASSPARGLLSYEQYF.

This CDR3 reads CASSLGYGDSTEAFF. The CDR3 nucleotides are TGTGCCAGCAGTTTAGGCTACGGGGATTCCACTGAAGCTTTCTTT. The chain couples TRBV27 to TRBJ1-1; D is uncertain. Germline values: CDR1 MNHEY, CDR2 SMNVEV (reference sequence). This CDR3 has 15 amino acids. The ends were cut back, 2 bases at V and 4 bases at J, with 14 bases in the middle.